The rows below give T cell receptor beta chains drawn from one sample of a study of Ad26.COV2.S vaccination and SARS-CoV-2 variants. Here immunoSEQ multiplex PCR was the method, and the copy in TCRdb shows in-frame clones only, minus some. The top ten clones hold around 1.5% of a sample with about 680,000 clones, roughly nine tenths of them seen once. The specimen was peripheral blood, collected in a trial of Ad26.COV2.S vaccine versus placebo. These receptors all come from a person aged 18-65 years who received the Ad26.COV2.S COVID-19 vaccine or a placebo. Both conserved end residues are part of each CDR3. The order of the fields is V gene, CDR3 length, D gene, clone size, J gene, CDR3 DNA, CDR3 protein. The D gene is left open where the match is weak. A row's size may be missing; if present it is once, few, many or a size class.

V: TRBV9; length: 15; D: -; size: -; J: TRBJ1-1; DNA: TGTGCCAGCAGCCCACCGTGGCAGTTGAACACTGAAGCTTTCTTT; CDR3: CASSPPWQLNTEAFF
V: TRBV19; length: 14; D: TRBD1; size: -; J: TRBJ1-5; DNA: TGTGCCAGTAGTATCGACAGGGGAGATCAGCCCCAGCATTTT; CDR3: CASSIDRGDQPQHF
V: TRBV5-5; length: 12; D: -; size: once; J: TRBJ1-2; DNA: TGTGCCAGCAGCTTGGAAGGGTTTGGCTACACCTTC; CDR3: CASSLEGFGYTF
V: TRBV7-9; length: 15; D: -; size: -; J: TRBJ1-2; DNA: TGTGCCAGCAGCTTAGCGGGAGATTGGGGCTATGGCTACACCTTC; CDR3: CASSLAGDWGYGYTF
V: TRBV6-5; length: 11; D: -; size: -; J: TRBJ2-3; DNA: TGTGCCAGCCTGTCGCCAGATACGCAGTATTTT; CDR3: CASLSPDTQYF
V: TRBV7-3; length: 15; D: -; size: -; J: TRBJ2-3; DNA: TGTGCCAGCAGCTTAACTGGGGGCAGCACAGATACGCAGTATTTT; CDR3: CASSLTGGSTDTQYF
V: TRBV9; length: 15; D: TRBD2; size: -; J: TRBJ2-2; DNA: TGTGCCAGCAGCGCTACTAGCGGGAGGTCGGGGGAGCTGTTTTTT; CDR3: CASSATSGRSGELFF
V: TRBV5-1; length: 16; D: -; size: -; J: TRBJ1-3; DNA: TGCGCCAGCAGCTTGGTTGTAGGGGGCTCTGGAAACACCATATATTTT; CDR3: CASSLVVGGSGNTIYF
V: TRBV14; length: 17; D: TRBD2; size: -; J: TRBJ2-7; DNA: TGTGCCAGCAGCCAACTTTTGACTAGCGGGACGTCCTACGAGCAGTACTTC; CDR3: CASSQLLTSGTSYEQYF
V: TRBV7-3; length: 16; D: -; size: few; J: TRBJ1-1; DNA: TGTGCCAGCAGCCCCACGGGCGGACAGATGAACACTGAAGCTTTCTTT; CDR3: CASSPTGGQMNTEAFF
V: TRBV3-1/TRBV3-2; length: 16; D: TRBD1; size: -; J: TRBJ2-2; DNA: TGTGCCAGCAGCCAGACAGGGGCACCGAACACCGGGGAGCTGTTTTTT; CDR3: CASSQTGAPNTGELFF
V: TRBV6-5; length: 13; D: TRBD1; size: -; J: TRBJ2-1; DNA: TGTGCCAGCCGGGACAGGGGTTACAATGAGCAGTTCTTC; CDR3: CASRDRGYNEQFF
V: TRBV30; length: 13; D: -; size: -; J: TRBJ1-5; DNA: TGTGCCTGGAGTGCCCAGGGAGTGGGGCCCCAGCATTTT; CDR3: CAWSAQGVGPQHF
V: TRBV7-2; length: 15; D: TRBD2; size: -; J: TRBJ2-7; DNA: TGTGCCAGCAGCTTAGAGGGCGGGGGGATGAACGAGCAGTACTTC; CDR3: CASSLEGGGMNEQYF
V: TRBV7-9; length: 15; D: -; size: -; J: TRBJ1-2; DNA: TGTGCCAGCAGCTTAACGCCATCGGCCGTCTATGGCTACACCTTC; CDR3: CASSLTPSAVYGYTF
V: TRBV20-1; length: 10; D: -; size: -; J: TRBJ2-5; DNA: TGCAGTGCTAGCTCGGGGGCCCAGTACTTC; CDR3: CSASSGAQYF
V: TRBV7-2; length: 15; D: TRBD2; size: -; J: TRBJ2-3; DNA: TGTGCCAGCAGCTTAGCGGGAGGGCCCCCAGATACGCAGTATTTT; CDR3: CASSLAGGPPDTQYF
V: TRBV6-5; length: 15; D: TRBD1; size: -; J: TRBJ2-7; DNA: TGTGCCAGCGCTATTAGACAGGGGGCTGGGTACGAGCAGTACTTC; CDR3: CASAIRQGAGYEQYF
V: TRBV7-9; length: 15; D: TRBD1; size: -; J: TRBJ1-2; DNA: TGTGCCAGCAGCTCCGGGACAGGGGGCATCTATGGCTACACCTTC; CDR3: CASSSGTGGIYGYTF
V: TRBV9; length: 15; D: -; size: -; J: TRBJ1-1; DNA: TGTGCCAGCAGCGTAGACTCAGGGGTATTCACTGAAGCTTTCTTT; CDR3: CASSVDSGVFTEAFF
V: TRBV3-1/TRBV3-2; length: 15; D: -; size: -; J: TRBJ1-5; DNA: TGTGCCAGCAGCCAAGATACGACTAGGGGTCAGCCCCAGCATTTT; CDR3: CASSQDTTRGQPQHF
V: TRBV6-5; length: 15; D: -; size: -; J: TRBJ1-3; DNA: TGTGCCAGCAGTTACTCACAAACGCCTGGAAACACCATATATTTT; CDR3: CASSYSQTPGNTIYF
V: TRBV18; length: 15; D: -; size: -; J: TRBJ2-3; DNA: TGTGCCAGCTCACCACCGGGACGAGCAGGAGATACGCAGTATTTT; CDR3: CASSPPGRAGDTQYF
V: TRBV5-5; length: 14; D: -; size: -; J: TRBJ2-1; DNA: TGTGCCAGCAGCTTGAACGGCGGGTACAATGAGCAGTTCTTC; CDR3: CASSLNGGYNEQFF
V: TRBV3-1/TRBV3-2; length: 14; D: -; size: -; J: TRBJ2-2; DNA: TGTGCCAGCAGCCAAGGGACGGTCACCGGGGAGCTGTTTTTT; CDR3: CASSQGTVTGELFF
V: TRBV6-5; length: 15; D: -; size: -; J: TRBJ1-2; DNA: TGTGCCAGCAGCTTCTTAGGAGTTAGAAGCTATGGCTACACCTTC; CDR3: CASSFLGVRSYGYTF
V: TRBV28; length: 16; D: -; size: -; J: TRBJ1-3; DNA: TGTGCCAGCAGTGACGCCCTTCCGGCAAGAGGAAACACCATATATTTT; CDR3: CASSDALPARGNTIYF
V: TRBV5-4; length: 16; D: -; size: -; J: TRBJ2-3; DNA: TGTGCCAGCAGCTTGGATCCGGGATTTTTCACGGATACGCAGTATTTT; CDR3: CASSLDPGFFTDTQYF
V: TRBV4-2; length: 14; D: TRBD1; size: -; J: TRBJ1-4; DNA: TGTGCCAGCAGCAATACAGGGGTGGGTGAAAAACTGTTTTTT; CDR3: CASSNTGVGEKLFF
V: TRBV27; length: 16; D: -; size: -; J: TRBJ2-1; DNA: TGTGCCAGCAGTTTATCTGGAGGCAACAACTACAATGAGCAGTTCTTC; CDR3: CASSLSGGNNYNEQFF
V: TRBV19; length: 15; D: -; size: -; J: TRBJ2-3; DNA: TGTGCCAGTAGCAGGACAGGGAGGGAAACAGATACGCAGTATTTT; CDR3: CASSRTGRETDTQYF
V: TRBV30; length: 13; D: -; size: -; J: TRBJ2-7; DNA: TGTGCCTGTAATGCCATGCCCACCTACGAGCAGTACTTC; CDR3: CACNAMPTYEQYF
V: TRBV19; length: 14; D: -; size: few; J: TRBJ1-1; DNA: TGTGCCAGTAGTATACAGGACGGTTACACTGAAGCTTTCTTT; CDR3: CASSIQDGYTEAFF
V: TRBV9; length: 19; D: TRBD2; size: -; J: TRBJ2-1; DNA: TGTGCCAGCAGCGTAGACGGGACTAGCGGGAGAGATTCCTACAATGAGCAGTTCTTC; CDR3: CASSVDGTSGRDSYNEQFF
V: TRBV27; length: 15; D: TRBD1; size: -; J: TRBJ2-5; DNA: TGTGCCAGCAGCCCAGGGTCCGGACAGGGTAAGACCCAGTACTTC; CDR3: CASSPGSGQGKTQYF
V: TRBV2; length: 14; D: -; size: -; J: TRBJ2-3; DNA: TGTGCCAGCAACGGGCTAATCGGCACAGATACGCAGTATTTT; CDR3: CASNGLIGTDTQYF
V: TRBV4-2; length: 15; D: TRBD1; size: -; J: TRBJ1-4; DNA: TGTGCCAGCAGCGAACCGGGACAGACGGGTGAAAAACTGTTTTTT; CDR3: CASSEPGQTGEKLFF
V: TRBV5-1; length: 20; D: TRBD2; size: -; J: TRBJ2-1; DNA: TGCGCCAGCAGCTTCCCTTCGACTAGCGGGGGACCTCTCTCCTACAATGAGCAGTTCTTC; CDR3: CASSFPSTSGGPLSYNEQFF
V: TRBV5-6; length: 13; D: -; size: -; J: TRBJ2-2; DNA: TGTGCCAGCAGCTTTGAGAACACCGGGGAGCTGTTTTTT; CDR3: CASSFENTGELFF
V: TRBV3-1/TRBV3-2; length: 14; D: TRBD1; size: -; J: TRBJ2-7; DNA: TGTGCCAGCAGCCCAGACAGGGGAAGGTACGAGCAGTACTTC; CDR3: CASSPDRGRYEQYF
V: TRBV5-7; length: 17; D: -; size: -; J: TRBJ1-6; DNA: TGTGCCAGCAGCTTAGGCAGGGGATTCGCCTATAATTCACCCCTCCACTTT; CDR3: CASSLGRGFAYNSPLHF
V: TRBV24-1; length: 14; D: -; size: -; J: TRBJ2-1; DNA: TGTGCCACCAGTGACCCCAGACTGCCGGGGTGGCAGTTCTTC; CDR3: CATSDPRLPGWQFF
V: TRBV3-1/TRBV3-2; length: 17; D: -; size: -; J: TRBJ1-2; DNA: TGTGCCAGCAGCTTCGGGGGCTCCAGGGGTGGCGGCTATGGCTACACCTTC; CDR3: CASSFGGSRGGGYGYTF
V: TRBV9; length: 15; D: -; size: -; J: TRBJ1-4; DNA: TGTGCCAGCAGCCCCGGGCCAACAACTAATGAAAAACTGTTTTTT; CDR3: CASSPGPTTNEKLFF
V: TRBV6-5; length: 16; D: -; size: -; J: TRBJ2-5; DNA: TGTGCCAGCAGTTATTTTATAGGACAGGAGGGAGAGACCCAGTACTTC; CDR3: CASSYFIGQEGETQYF